These 28 T cell receptor beta chains share one sample of origin, sequenced in a study of blood T cells in healthy people across ages. With a J-beta primer mix and a sample-barcoded 5' primer, a second PCR ran roughly 6 to 11 cycles. TCRdb reanalysed the 5' RACE reads using MiXCR and keeps one entry per CDR3 protein. The sample holds roughly 2 million distinct CDR3 sequences; about 49% are singletons and the top ten take over 2%. The source material was blood. These receptors were collected from a woman aged 40 to 50 in good health.

The table lists this clonotype with a few counts. The chain employs TRBV10-3 and TRBJ2-5; TRBD2 agrees at 9 bases. The CDR3 consists of 16 residues. Per the germline V gene, CDR1 is ENHRY and CDR2 is SYGVKD. V was clipped by 2 bases and J by 5 bases; unmatched bases: 9. The CDR3 loop is CAISEGIAGVSETQYF. CDR3 nucleotide sequence: TGTGCCATCAGTGAGGGGATAGCGGGGGTTTCGGAGACCCAGTACTTC.

V gene TRBV5-4 combines with J gene TRBJ2-3; 12 nucleotides line up with TRBD2. The J segment lost 5 bases and the V segment lost 4 bases, leaving 11 bases of the junction unmatched. Germline CDR1 reads SGHNT; CDR2 reads YYREEE (reference sequence). The CDR3 has 17 amino acids. The DNA for the CDR3 is TGTGCCAGCAGCGAACTAGCGGGGGGAAAGGTACGAGATACGCAGTATTTT. Residues: CASSELAGGKVRDTQYF.

The chain joins TRBV9 to TRBJ2-6, with no clear D. In germline, CDR1 is SGDLS, CDR2 YYNGEE. Trimming left V 6 bases short and J 4 bases short, with 8 bases between. The CDR3 is 13 residues long. The CDR3 nucleotides read TGTGCCAGCAATCGTGGAGGGGCCAACGTCCTGACTTTC. This encodes CASNRGGANVLTF.

The CDR3 region has the DNA TGTGCCAGCAGCCCCACGGGGGGCGCGGTCGGGGAGCTGTTTTTT. Translation: CASSPTGGAVGELFF. The chain employs TRBV7-3 and TRBJ2-2, with TRBD2 as a possible D gene (7 bases). Germline loops: CDR1 SGHTA, CDR2 FQGTGA. V was shortened by 5 bases and J by 7 bases, with 17 bases between the two germline ends. The CDR3 extends over 15 amino acids. The complete variable domain, with remaining parts taken from reference TRBV7-3 and TRBJ2-2, reads GAGVSQTPSNKVTEKGKYVELRCDPISGHTALYWYRQSLGQGPEFLIYFQGTGAADDSGLPNDRFFAVRPEGSVSTLKIQRTERGDSAVYLCASSPTGGAVGELFFGEGSRLTVL.

The rearrangement links TRBV19 to TRBJ2-1; D is perhaps TRBD1 or TRBD2 (7 bases each). Trimming removed 11 bases at V and 3 bases at J, with 20 bases between. Germline lookup yields CDR1 LNHDA and CDR2 SQIVND (reference sequence). The CDR3 has 15 amino acids. CDR3 amino acids: CASNRGGSYYNEQFF. The CDR3 region has the DNA TGTGCCTCAAACAGGGGCGGGAGTTACTACAATGAGCAGTTCTTC. Combining the CDR3 with reference TRBV19 and TRBJ2-1 gives the whole variable domain DGGITQSPKYLFRKEGQNVTLSCEQNLNHDAMYWYRQDPGQGLRLIYYSQIVNDFQKGDIAEGYSVSREKKESFPLTVTSAQKNPTAFYLCASNRGGSYYNEQFFGPGTRLTVL.

The rearrangement uses TRBV9 and TRBJ2-5, with a tentative D call TRBD1 (5 bases). Deletions cut 3 bases from V and 2 bases from J, with 14 bases between. Germline assignment: CDR1 SGDLS and CDR2 YYNGEE. The CDR3 has 15 amino acids. The CDR3, as DNA: TGTGCCAGCAGCGAGTACCAGGGTGGGCAAGAGACCCAGTACTTC. Protein: CASSEYQGGQETQYF.

V is TRBV20-1 and J is TRBJ1-6, with D possibly TRBD1 on 5 matching bases. Germline assignment: CDR1 DFQATT and CDR2 SNEGSKA (reference sequence). V dropped 0 bases and J dropped 0 bases, with 9 bases sitting between them. This CDR3 is 16 amino acids long. CDR3 region: CSARDIGGSYNSPLHF. CDR3 DNA sequence: TGCAGTGCTAGAGATATCGGGGGCTCCTATAATTCACCCCTCCACTTT.

The V and J genes are TRBV4-1 and TRBJ2-1; 7 nucleotides match TRBD2. Germline CDR1 is MGHRA and CDR2 is YSYEKL. Losses at the gene ends were 8 bases for V and 5 bases for J; bases not matched to a gene: 9. CDR3 length equals 14 residues. CDR3 residues: CASGGGYSDNEQFF. CDR3 DNA: TGCGCCAGCGGGGGGGGATATAGTGACAATGAGCAGTTCTTC.

This clonotype occurred a few times. The CDR3 here is CASSYLNSPLHF. The CDR3 DNA reads as TGCGCCAGCAGCTACTTGAATTCACCCCTCCACTTT. V is TRBV5-1 and J is TRBJ1-6; D unclear. Per the germline V gene, CDR1 is SGHRS and CDR2 is YFSETQ. Trimming took off 3 bases at V and 7 bases at J, with 5 bases between the two ends. CDR3 size: 12 residues.

The chain links TRBV13 to TRBJ2-5; 10 positions match TRBD1. The germline gives CDR1 PRHDT, CDR2 FYEKMQ (reference sequence). Germline trimming cut 5 bases from V and 1 base from J; bases unmatched to any gene: 7. The CDR3 runs 16 residues. The CDR3 sequence is CASSLRDRGLQETQYF. The CDR3, as DNA: TGTGCCAGCAGCCTTAGGGACAGGGGACTCCAAGAGACCCAGTACTTC.

V usage is TRBV15 and J usage is TRBJ1-2; TRBD1 might be the D (5 bases). CDR3 size: 15 residues. Germline values: CDR1 LNHNV, CDR2 YYDKDF (reference sequence). V was clipped by 0 bases and J by 2 bases, with 10 bases between them. CDR3 nucleotide sequence: TGTGCCACCAGCAGAGATCGGGGGGGAAACTATGGCTACACCTTC. It encodes CATSRDRGGNYGYTF.

This clonotype showed up just a few times. The chain carries TRBV24-1 and TRBJ1-2; D ambiguous. CDR1 and CDR2 (germline): KGHDR, SFDVKD. V shed 4 bases and J shed 6 bases, with 11 bases lying between them. This CDR3 spans 13 amino acids. The CDR3 loop is CATSDLAGDGYTF. CDR3 bases: TGTGCCACCAGTGACCTCGCCGGCGATGGCTACACCTTC.

With respect to this clonotype: A read error may be the cause here, since a much bigger clone is one base away. This chain links TRBV7-2 with TRBJ2-5; D may be TRBD1 (6 bases). V lost 2 bases to trimming and J lost 11 bases, with 24 bases between them. The CDR3 is 16 residues long. Germline assignment: CDR1 SGHTA and CDR2 FQGNSA. The CDR3 DNA reads as TGTGCCAGCAGCTTAAGGAACCCGGGAACAGGGAGTAGACAGTACTTC. Encoded protein: CASSLRNPGTGSRQYF.

CDR3 residues: CASRPSWRTGGGTDTQYF. CDR3 bases: TGTGCCAGCAGACCCTCCTGGAGGACAGGGGGTGGCACAGATACGCAGTATTTT. V usage is TRBV2 and J usage is TRBJ2-3; 10 bases line up with TRBD1. CDR3 length: 18 amino acids. V was pared by 6 bases and J by 1 base, with 13 bases of the junction left unmatched. Germline V gene lookup returns CDR1 SNHLY and CDR2 FYNNEI.

V and J are TRBV10-3 and TRBJ2-1; D ambiguous. Germline CDR1 ENHRY, CDR2 SYGVKD. The CDR3 is 14 residues long. Trimming removed 4 bases from V and 3 bases from J, with 10 bases in between. Here the CDR3 reads CAISGLGNYNEQFF. CDR3 DNA sequence: TGTGCCATCAGTGGATTGGGAAACTACAATGAGCAGTTCTTC.

V gene TRBV20-1 combines with J gene TRBJ2-5; 8 nucleotides line up with TRBD1. After removal of 3 bases from V and 4 bases from J, the junction contained 10 bases not matched to a gene. Germline V gene sequence: CDR1 DFQATT, CDR2 SNEGSKA (reference sequence). The CDR3 extends over 15 amino acids. Written as DNA, the CDR3 is TGCAGTGCTAGGGCGATCCAGGGGGCGCGAGAGACCCAGTACTTC. Its protein is CSARAIQGARETQYF.

The chain carries TRBV29-1 and TRBJ2-7; TRBD1 might be the D (6 bases). Germline assignment: CDR1 SQVTM and CDR2 ANQGSEA. The CDR3 extends over 13 amino acids. V gave up 7 bases and J gave up 2 bases, with 15 bases separating them. CDR3 amino acids: CSAETGTTYEQYF. DNA for the CDR3: TGCAGCGCTGAGACAGGAACCACCTACGAGCAGTACTTC.

V and J are TRBV20-1 and TRBJ1-6; D is unresolved. The CDR3 has 15 amino acids. Between the trimmed V and J ends, which lost 1 base and 9 bases, there was a span of 16 bases. Germline loops: CDR1 DFQATT, CDR2 SNEGSKA (reference sequence). CDR3 loop: CSARGSYGVFSPLHF. The DNA of the CDR3 is TGCAGTGCTAGAGGGAGTTACGGGGTGTTTTCACCCCTCCACTTT.

The V gene is TRBV3-1, the J gene TRBJ2-3; 8 bases agree with TRBD1. This CDR3 is 15 amino acids long. CDR1 is LGHDT and CDR2 is YNNKEL in the germline V gene (reference sequence). Trimming at V came to 4 bases and at J to 2 bases, leaving 5 bases not matched to a gene. CDR3 protein: CASSRMDRDTDTQYF. The CDR3 DNA reads as TGTGCCAGCAGCCGAATGGACAGGGACACAGATACGCAGTATTTT.

This clonotype was seen once. The chain's CDR3 is CAIQLAGGPYNEQFF. CDR3 coding DNA: TGTGCCATCCAACTTGCGGGGGGGCCCTACAATGAGCAGTTCTTC. The genes are TRBV7-9 and TRBJ2-1; 9 nucleotides match TRBD2. The germline CDR1 and CDR2 sequences are SEHNR and FQNEAQ (reference sequence). V was pared by 10 bases and J by 2 bases, with 9 bases of the junction left unmatched. The CDR3 is 15 amino acids. The full variable domain, rest sourced from reference TRBV7-9 and TRBJ2-1, is DTGVSQNPRHKITKRGQNVTFRCDPISEHNRLYWYRQTLGQGPEFLTYFQNEAQLEKSRLLSDRFSAERPKGSFSTLEIQRTEQGDSAMYLCAIQLAGGPYNEQFFGPGTRLTVL.

The V and J genes are TRBV11-1 and TRBJ2-3; D not resolved. This CDR3 is 16 amino acids long. Germline values: CDR1 SGHAT, CDR2 FQDESV (reference sequence). The germline V and J ends were trimmed by 5 bases and 0 bases, with 15 bases remaining between them. The CDR3 loop reads CASSILTLGSTDTQYF. The CDR3 nucleotides read TGTGCCAGCAGCATCTTGACTCTTGGGAGCACAGATACGCAGTATTTT.

The chain joins TRBV11-2 to TRBJ2-1; TRBD2 might be the D (5 bases). The CDR3 length is 14 residues. Trimming stripped 3 bases from V and 7 bases from J, with 13 bases between. Germline lookup yields CDR1 SGHAT and CDR2 FQNNGV. The CDR3 sequence: CASSFRSGSNEQFF. The CDR3 DNA sequence: TGTGCCAGCAGCTTTAGGAGCGGCTCAAATGAGCAGTTCTTC.

This clonotype was recorded a few times. The chain links TRBV20-1 to TRBJ1-2, with D unclear. Between the trimmed V and J ends, which lost 1 base and 4 bases, there was a span of 7 bases. The germline V gene encodes CDR1 DFQATT and CDR2 SNEGSKA (reference sequence). The CDR3 runs to 12 residues. The CDR3 DNA sequence: TGCAGTGCTAGAGTCCCGCCCTATGGCTACACCTTC. Its protein product is CSARVPPYGYTF.

In its sample, this clonotype was seen once. The gene calls are TRBV5-1 and TRBJ2-7; weak D call: TRBD2 (6 bases). CDR1 SGHRS and CDR2 YFSETQ come from the germline V gene. The CDR3 length is 14 residues. Trimming stripped 2 bases from V and 2 bases from J, with 11 bases between. CDR3 nucleotide sequence: TGCGCCAGCAGCTTTCAGCGGGCTACCTACGAGCAGTACTTC. It is translated as CASSFQRATYEQYF.

The chain combines TRBV28 with TRBJ1-6; D gene uncertain. CDR3 length: 14 residues. Germline CDR1 is MDHEN and CDR2 is SYDVKM. The V and J ends lost 8 bases and 5 bases respectively, with 13 bases between them. CDR3 loop: CASDVGRHNSPLHF. CDR3 bases: TGTGCCAGCGACGTTGGCAGGCATAATTCACCCCTCCACTTT.

This chain joins TRBV7-2 and TRBJ1-2; 7 positions match TRBD1. This CDR3 has 16 amino acids. CDR1 SGHTA and CDR2 FQGNSA come from the germline V gene. With V trimmed by 4 bases and J by 3 bases, 11 bases remained unmatched. The CDR3 sequence: CASSSERQGQDYGYTF. The CDR3 DNA is TGTGCCAGCAGCTCAGAGCGACAGGGCCAGGACTATGGCTACACCTTC. Filled out from reference TRBV7-2 and TRBJ1-2, the complete variable domain reads GAGVSQSPSNKVTEKGKDVELRCDPISGHTALYWYRQSLGQGLEFLIYFQGNSAPDKSGLPSDRFSAERTGGSVSTLTIQRTQQEDSAVYLCASSSERQGQDYGYTFGSGTRLTVV.

V is TRBV20-1 and J is TRBJ2-3; no reliable D call. V lost 5 bases to trimming and J lost 6 bases, with 9 bases between them. Looked up from germline, CDR1 is DFQATT and CDR2 is SNEGSKA (reference sequence). This CDR3 has 11 residues. The CDR3 DNA is TGCAGTGCTGAAAACTTCGATACGCAGTATTTT. Translation: CSAENFDTQYF.

The V and J genes are TRBV11-2 and TRBJ2-1; maybe TRBD2 (6 bases). Trimming left V 6 bases short and J 6 bases short, with 15 bases between. The germline V gene encodes CDR1 SGHAT and CDR2 FQNNGV. The CDR3 length is 14 residues. The CDR3 DNA is TGTGCCAGCAGACTCGGGGGTGAAATCAATGAGCAGTTCTTC. Amino acid sequence: CASRLGGEINEQFF.